The rows below give T cell receptor beta chains drawn from one sample of a study of CD8 T cells in ankylosing spondylitis. TCRdb ran MiXCR on the 5' RACE reads and lists one entry per CDR3 protein. This sample yields 500,000 to 550,000 distinct CDR3 sequences, of which 12% are seen a single time; under 7.5% belongs to the top ten. The sample consisted of blood, either unsorted or a sorted T cell fraction (not recorded which). The receptors derive from a male donor with ankylosing spondylitis. The CDR3 runs from the conserved cysteine through the conserved F or W. D genes are given only for firm matches.

v_gene: TRBV6-5
d_gene: .
CDR3aa: CASKGTYYGYTF

v_gene: TRBV21-1
d_gene: .
CDR3aa: CASSTPGQENTGELFF

v_gene: TRBV7-9
d_gene: TRBD2
CDR3aa: CASSGGLGGSYNEQFF

v_gene: TRBV7-2
d_gene: .
CDR3aa: CASSLAATRIGGTQYF

v_gene: TRBV6-2/TRBV6-3
d_gene: .
CDR3aa: CASSSMTVGVLREQYF

v_gene: TRBV6-2/TRBV6-3
d_gene: TRBD2
CDR3aa: CASSYLLAADTQYF

v_gene: TRBV2
d_gene: .
CDR3aa: CASIQTNYNEQFF

v_gene: TRBV20-1
d_gene: TRBD2
CDR3aa: CSAWPSGSIDNEQFF

v_gene: TRBV20-1
d_gene: .
CDR3aa: CSTTPGINTEAFF

v_gene: TRBV12-3/TRBV12-4
d_gene: TRBD2
CDR3aa: CASSPRLAGVGGDTQYF